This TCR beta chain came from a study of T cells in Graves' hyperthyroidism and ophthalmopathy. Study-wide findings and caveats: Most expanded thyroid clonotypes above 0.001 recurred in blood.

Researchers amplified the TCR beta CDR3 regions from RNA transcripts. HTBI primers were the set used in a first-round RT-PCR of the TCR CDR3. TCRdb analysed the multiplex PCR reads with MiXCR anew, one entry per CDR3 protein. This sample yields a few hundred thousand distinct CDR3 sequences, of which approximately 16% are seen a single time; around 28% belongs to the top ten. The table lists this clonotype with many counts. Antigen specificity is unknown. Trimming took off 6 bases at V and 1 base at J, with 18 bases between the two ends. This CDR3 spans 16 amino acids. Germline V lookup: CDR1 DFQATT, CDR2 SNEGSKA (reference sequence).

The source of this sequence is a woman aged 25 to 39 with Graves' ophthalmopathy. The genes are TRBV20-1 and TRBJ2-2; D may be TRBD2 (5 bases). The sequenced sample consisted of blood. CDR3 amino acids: CSAPPYVGRNTGELFF. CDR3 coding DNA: TGCAGTGCACCCCCTTATGTGGGGAGGAACACCGGGGAGCTGTTTTTT.